This TCR beta chain was profiled in a study of OX40 agonist ivuxolimab in advanced cancers. Trimming pared 0 bases from V and 1 base from J, leaving 6 bases between. CDR1 and CDR2 (germline): SGHAT, FQNNGV. The CDR3 runs 14 residues. Repertoires were generated with immunoSEQ multiplex PCR, while TCRdb's copy carries only in-frame clones and drops some. In the table there are tens of thousands of clones, approximately 86% of which are singletons. The sample was CD4+ or CD8+ T cells sorted from blood, taken in a trial of the OX40 agonist ivuxolimab. The V gene is TRBV11-2, the J gene TRBJ1-1; unclear D gene. The clonotype was recovered from an adult with an advanced solid tumor such as melanoma, head and neck, liver or kidney cancer. CDR3 protein: CASSLDGRNTEAFF. DNA of the CDR3: TGTGCCAGCAGCTTAGATGGTAGGAACACTGAAGCTTTCTTT.